This is a list of T cell receptor beta chains from one sample in a study of cytomegalovirus exposure and HLA in healthy donors. Clones were sequenced by immunoSEQ multiplex PCR, and TCRdb holds only the in-frame ones, with some missing. The sample has 150,000 to 200,000 clones, 70% to 90% seen once. Sequencing was carried out using PBMCs. The receptors were sampled from a man aged 18-30 years in good health and CMV-seronegative. CDR3s include the opening cysteine and the closing phenylalanine or tryptophan.

v_call	j_call	cdr3_aa
TRBV6-4	TRBJ2-1	CASRVPPSSYNEQFF
TRBV18	TRBJ1-1	CASSPPGLLGGNTEAFF
TRBV7-2	TRBJ2-2	CASSPDRGSGELFF
TRBV5-1	TRBJ2-7	CASSAVPGEYEQYF
TRBV19	TRBJ1-1	CASSIQGGVGTEAFF
TRBV7-9	TRBJ1-1	CASSPGGNTEAFF
TRBV28	TRBJ1-1	CASSLGQGNTEAFF
TRBV19	TRBJ1-1	CASSIGTGIFTEAFF
TRBV2	TRBJ1-1	CASCRVRLGTEAFF
TRBV28	TRBJ2-7	CASSSRAATAIHEQYF
TRBV6-5	TRBJ1-1	CASSYQGVTEAFF
TRBV7-9	TRBJ2-7	CASSPTPGQGAYEQYF
TRBV29-1	TRBJ2-5	CSVGTTAKRTQYF
TRBV5-1	TRBJ2-3	CASSLGRQGAGDTQYF
TRBV6-1	TRBJ2-2	CASSRDRVSAGELFF
TRBV9	TRBJ2-3	CASSVRAAAASTDTQYF
TRBV29-1	TRBJ1-2	CSTQQGALGYTF
TRBV5-1	TRBJ1-5	CASSLAGMGGEPQHF
TRBV19	TRBJ1-1	CASRPPGKLNTEAFF
TRBV4-3	TRBJ1-2	CASRETGNYGYTF
TRBV27	TRBJ1-5	CASSIAGDQPQHF
TRBV7-8	TRBJ2-2	CASSLESGQVNARELFF
TRBV11-3	TRBJ1-6	CASSQTDNSPLHF
TRBV5-1	TRBJ1-2	CASSLGEGDGYTF
TRBV28	TRBJ1-1	CASKGVNTEAFF
TRBV7-9	TRBJ2-1	CASSYSVNEQFF
TRBV4-3	TRBJ2-2	CASSQDPLANTGELFF
TRBV5-6	TRBJ2-1	CASSDGTAYNEQFF
TRBV7-8	TRBJ2-1	CASSPEDYNEQFF
TRBV5-4	TRBJ2-1	CASSATSGRSDEQFF
TRBV19	TRBJ1-2	CASSKGEELANYGYTF
TRBV5-1	TRBJ1-2	CASSGEGYGYTF
TRBV2	TRBJ2-2	CATGTGAVGELFF
TRBV6-1	TRBJ2-3	CASSELAATDTQYF
TRBV10-1	TRBJ1-5	CASSEPGFGNQPQHF
TRBV7-2	TRBJ1-2	CASSLAAGRYGYTF
TRBV6-1	TRBJ1-1	CASSGRAARPANTEAFF
TRBV5-1	TRBJ2-1	CASSLVGGSNNEQFF
TRBV5-4	TRBJ2-1	CASSLGLAGYNEQFF
TRBV28	TRBJ2-1	CASSFSAGSYNEQFF
TRBV7-9	TRBJ2-1	CASSPTGLSDEQFF
TRBV2	TRBJ2-5	CASSGLAGRETQYF
TRBV15	TRBJ2-1	CATSRDSFSYNEQFF
TRBV28	TRBJ1-2	CASSLTDRPSNYGYTF
TRBV28	TRBJ1-2	CASSSYPQGPHGYTF
TRBV4-1	TRBJ2-7	CASSLRTSGNYEQYF
TRBV19	TRBJ1-6	CASSPRQINSPLHF
TRBV30	TRBJ1-2	CAWNGGRYGYTF
TRBV30	TRBJ2-3	CAWSVVAGGPQYF
TRBV6-5	TRBJ2-7	CASSYRASGSREQYF
TRBV14	TRBJ2-2	CASSQQGVLSTGELFF
TRBV27	TRBJ2-2	CASSNRDTGELFF
TRBV19	TRBJ2-5	CASSVVGTGRETQYF
TRBV29-1	TRBJ2-7	CSVEDRDRLTYEQYF
TRBV18	TRBJ2-1	CASSQRYNEQFF
TRBV7-6	TRBJ1-3	CASSSGQGSGNTIYF
TRBV10-2	TRBJ2-7	CASSASYEQYF
TRBV7-6	TRBJ2-5	CASSSRGGEETQYF
TRBV27	TRBJ1-5	CASSLRPPIQGEYSNQPQHF
TRBV6-5	TRBJ1-2	CASSPEQVFGYTF